This record looks at one TCR beta chain sequence and its context. The antigen remains undetermined. The protocol was immunoSEQ multiplex PCR, while the TCRdb copy is restricted to in-frame clones and leaves out a portion. The sample includes just over 15,000 clones, roughly 77% of them seen just once. This sample is part of a study of somatic mutations in cytotoxic T cells in rheumatoid arthritis. Study in general: After diagnosis, patient blood (about 30 ml EDTA) was drawn right away, before any treatment was given.

Study-wide results and caveats: The modest underrepresentation of TRBV07 observed in rheumatoid arthritis patients was not subjected to multiple-comparison adjustment. Within the rheumatoid arthritis patients, CD8+ clonality went up as age increased (Spearman r ~ 0.5). The same was not true of the healthy controls.

This CDR3 is built from 16 residues. Germline lookup yields CDR1 MNHEY and CDR2 SMNVEV (reference sequence). V lost 0 bases, J lost 8 bases, and 9 bases stayed unmatched. This receptor was taken from an adult with rheumatoid arthritis. The chain uses TRBV27 and TRBJ2-1; TRBD2 aligns across 8 bases. Sequencing input: CD8+ T cells sorted from blood. The CDR3 DNA reads TGTGCCAGCAGTTTATCAGCGGGGGAGTTCGATTATGAGCAGTTCTTC. Its protein product is CASSLSAGEFDYEQFF.